This T cell receptor beta chain originates from a study of blood T cell repertoires in COVID-19. Study-level information: Donors in Cohort 3 who had recovered were those with two negative PCRs, healthcare professional clearance, or resolution of their symptoms. PBMCs, B-cell-depleted T cells, or T cells provided the cDNA or gDNA that made up the material.

Germline V gene lookup returns CDR1 SGDLS and CDR2 YYNGEE. The CDR3 loop spans 15 amino acids. Cohort assignment relied on participant-reported clinical history. Profiling relied on immunoSEQ multiplex PCR, and the TCRdb table lists in-frame clones only, not all of them. The sample lists 250,000 to 300,000 clones, roughly 91% occurring once. The receptor comes from a woman in her sixties or seventies in a cohort exposed to, infected with or recovered from COVID-19 (not recorded which). This chain joins TRBV9 and TRBJ2-2, with D possibly TRBD2 on 6 matching bases. The sequenced sample consisted of PBMCs or T cells enriched from blood (not recorded which). This chain's CDR3 is CAVSPSAANTGELFF. CDR3 nucleotides: TGTGCTGTATCTCCTAGCGCCGCGAACACCGGGGAGCTGTTTTTT.